This T cell receptor beta chain was found in a study of PD-1 blockade in classical Hodgkin lymphoma. The time point was: cycle 4 day 1 (C4D1), after around six weeks of nivolumab. Every patient was affected by relapse after autologous stem cell transplantation, while exposure to brentuximab vedotin was not uniform. Reported best responses ranged across complete response, partial response or progressive disease. V lost 1 base and J 7 bases, leaving 13 bases between the germline ends. From germline, CDR1 is SGHVS and CDR2 FQNEAQ. The CDR3 is 14 residues long. Assay: immunoSEQ multiplex PCR; the TCRdb copy retains only in-frame clones and omits some. Of roughly 46,000 clones in the sample, about 75% are singletons; the top ten hold about 12%.

Sequencing was performed on peripheral blood mononuclear cells (PBMCs), taken before the fourth cycle of nivolumab. J is TRBJ1-1 and V is TRBV7-8; D is undetermined. This TCR came from a human donor with classical Hodgkin lymphoma. The CDR3 spells CASSLEEGAGEAFF. Written as DNA, the CDR3 is TGTGCCAGCAGCTTAGAGGAGGGTGCTGGTGAAGCTTTCTTT.